The 9 T cell receptor beta chains in this list originate from one sample, sequenced in a study of T-cell memory formation after mild COVID-19. TCRdb fed the 5' RACE reads into MiXCR, producing one record per CDR3 protein. There are roughly 340,000 distinct CDR3 sequences in the sample; approximately 15% occur only once, and about a fifth lies in the top ten. The source material was PBMCs or a T cell subset sorted from them (not recorded which). These receptors were collected from a man between 18 and 29 years old who had mild COVID-19 (a few samples of this study predate the infection). Cell type and time point are not known.

This sequence joins TRBV20-1 and TRBJ1-3; D ambiguous. The V end lost 3 bases, the J end lost 7 bases, and 13 bases lay between the germline ends. This CDR3 spans 13 amino acids. Germline CDR1 is DFQATT and CDR2 is SNEGSKA (reference sequence). In nucleotides, the CDR3 is TGCAGTGCTAGTACGGATCTCAAGAACACCATATATTTT. This encodes CSASTDLKNTIYF.

This clonotype was counted a few times. The chain employs TRBV6-2 or TRBV6-3 and TRBJ1-5; 7 nucleotides match TRBD1. The length of the CDR3 is 14 residues. J lost 5 bases, V lost 2 bases, and 3 bases had no gene match. Per the germline V gene, CDR1 is MNHEY and CDR2 is SVGEGT. The CDR3: CASSYIRGDQPQHF. The CDR3 bases are TGTGCCAGCAGTTACATCAGGGGGGATCAGCCCCAGCATTTT.

In this sample, this clonotype turned up a few times. J is TRBJ2-1 and V is TRBV12-3 or TRBV12-4; 7 nucleotides agree with TRBD1. Trimming took 8 bases from V and 6 from J; bases not matched to a gene: 10. The CDR3 is made up of 14 amino acids. The CDR3 bases are TGTGCCAGCTATGAAAGGGGGCGCTTCAATGAGCAGTTCTTC. It yields the protein CASYERGRFNEQFF.

This clonotype was counted only a few times. The V call is TRBV7-2, the J call TRBJ2-3; D is uncertain. Germline CDR1 is SGHTA and CDR2 is FQGNSA. V lost 4 bases and J lost 0, with 8 bases in between. The length of the CDR3 is 14 residues. The CDR3 here is CASSSPSSTDTQYF. The CDR3 nucleotides read TGTGCCAGCAGCTCTCCGAGCAGCACAGATACGCAGTATTTT.

This clonotype showed up just a few times. CDR3 sequence: CASSLERGGRTDTQYF. The CDR3, as DNA: TGTGCCAGCAGCTTGGAGCGGGGGGGCCGCACAGATACGCAGTATTTT. The J gene is TRBJ2-3, the V gene TRBV5-5, with 10 bases lining up with TRBD2. V was clipped by 0 bases and J by 1 base; unmatched bases: 2. From germline, CDR1 is SGHKS and CDR2 YYEKEE (reference sequence). The CDR3 has 16 amino acids. The variable domain in full, with the rest retrieved from reference TRBV5-5 and TRBJ2-3, is DAGVTQSPTHLIKTRGQQVTLRCSPISGHKSVSWYQQVLGQGPQFIFQYYEKEERGRGNFPDRFSARQFPNYSSELNVNALLLGDSALYLCASSLERGGRTDTQYFGPGTRLTVL.

The chain joins TRBV5-4 to TRBJ2-2; TRBD1 is a possible D gene (6 bases). Deletions cut 1 base from V and 7 bases from J, with 11 bases between. There are 14 residues in the CDR3. Germline lookup yields CDR1 SGHNT and CDR2 YYREEE (reference sequence). CDR3 residues: CASSLTGIDGELFF. For the CDR3, the DNA is TGTGCCAGCAGCTTGACAGGGATTGACGGGGAGCTGTTTTTT.

This clonotype was detected many times. The rearrangement links TRBV24-1 to TRBJ2-5; D may be TRBD1 (6 bases). CDR1 is KGHDR and CDR2 is SFDVKD in the germline V gene. The CDR3 runs 14 residues. V lost 9 bases and J 5 bases, leaving 18 bases between the germline ends. Written as DNA, the CDR3 is TGTGCCACCGAAGACAGGTTATCGGGGGAGACCCAGTACTTC. Translating gives CATEDRLSGETQYF.

V gene TRBV2 combines with J gene TRBJ2-1, with TRBD2 identical over 8 bases. The germline V gene has CDR1 SNHLY and CDR2 FYNNEI. V shed 10 bases, J shed 9 bases, and the junction held 11 bases outside the gene matches. This CDR3 spans 13 amino acids. The CDR3 region is CATLQAGGFEQFF. CDR3 DNA: TGTGCCACCCTTCAGGCGGGGGGTTTTGAGCAGTTCTTC.

The chain combines TRBV7-9 with TRBJ2-2; D might be TRBD1 or TRBD2, each matching 5 bases. The CDR3 length is 15 residues. Germline V CDR1 and CDR2: SEHNR, FQNEAQ (reference sequence). Trimming cost V 5 bases and J 4 bases, with 14 bases left between them. The CDR3 sequence is CASSVRWGSTGELFF. DNA for the CDR3: TGTGCCAGCAGCGTGCGCTGGGGGAGCACCGGGGAGCTGTTTTTT. The full variable domain, with the rest looked up from reference TRBV7-9 and TRBJ2-2, is DTGVSQNPRHKITKRGQNVTFRCDPISEHNRLYWYRQTLGQGPEFLTYFQNEAQLEKSRLLSDRFSAERPKGSFSTLEIQRTEQGDSAMYLCASSVRWGSTGELFFGEGSRLTVL.